The 23 T cell receptor beta chains in this list originate from one sample, sequenced in a study of T cells in Graves' hyperthyroidism and ophthalmopathy. There were TCR beta CDR3 regions amplified from RNA transcripts. An initial round of RT-PCR targeting the TCR CDR3 relied on the HTBI primer set. Via MiXCR, TCRdb re-called the multiplex PCR reads, giving one row per CDR3 protein. The profile shows more than 75,000 distinct CDR3 sequences, 51% of them singletons. Sequenced sample: blood. These receptors originate from a woman in her thirties or forties with Graves' hyperthyroidism.

V usage is TRBV10-3 and J usage is TRBJ1-3, with TRBD1 identical over 7 bases. The CDR3 has 15 amino acids. The germline gives CDR1 ENHRY, CDR2 SYGVKD. V was pared by 4 bases and J by 4 bases, with 7 bases of the junction left unmatched. CDR3 DNA: TGTGCCATCAGTGTGGCATCGGGACAGGGAAACACCATATATTTT. Translating gives CAISVASGQGNTIYF.

At least ten counts were recorded for this clonotype. J is TRBJ2-7 and V is TRBV5-1, with TRBD2 as a possible D gene (5 bases). Trimming pared 0 bases from V and 5 bases from J, leaving 15 bases between. This CDR3 is built from 15 residues. The germline V gene encodes CDR1 SGHRS and CDR2 YFSETQ. In nucleotides, the CDR3 is TGCGCCAGCAGCTTGGGGACCAGCCTAGCCGACGAGCAGTACTTC. Protein sequence: CASSLGTSLADEQYF. Full variable domain (outside the CDR3, taken from reference TRBV5-1 and TRBJ2-7): KAGVTQTPRYLIKTRGQQVTLSCSPISGHRSVSWYQQTPGQGLQFLFEYFSETQRNKGNFPGRFSGRQFSNSRSEMNVSTLELGDSALYLCASSLGTSLADEQYFGPGTRLTVT.

Concerning this clonotype: The junction does not match germline at one end; this may be a read error. The chain couples TRBV7-3 to TRBJ2-2, with 7 nucleotides matching TRBD1. With the DNA end fitting TRBJ1-1 better, the J assignment may be wrong. The length of the CDR3 is 15 residues. Germline loops: CDR1 SGHTA, CDR2 FQGTGA. The CDR3 DNA reads TGCGCCAGCAGCCCCGGGACAGCCTGGGACACTGAAGCTTTCTTT. Residues: CASSPGTAWDTEAFF.

This clonotype was seen more than once but under ten times. The chain combines TRBV7-2 with TRBJ1-2; the D gene is possibly TRBD1 (5 bases). CDR3 length: 11 amino acids. V was shortened by 5 bases and J by 11 bases, with 12 bases between the two germline ends. Germline-derived CDR1 and CDR2 are SGHTA and FQGNSA. The CDR3 spells CASSPGRGYTF. CDR3 DNA: TGTGCCAGCAGCCCGGGACGCGGGTACACCTTC.

A remark on this clonotype: Given a much more abundant clone one base away, this may be a read error. The conserved phenylalanine or tryptophan normally closing the CDR3 is absent here, so this likely arose from a read error. This chain uses TRBV15 with TRBJ2-7, with 7 bases that match TRBD1. The CDR3 has 15 residues. Germline CDR1 reads LNHNV; CDR2 reads YYDKDF (reference sequence). J lost 0 bases, V lost 3 bases, and 5 bases had no gene match. The CDR3 DNA reads TGTGCCACCAGCAGCCGGGACAGAGGCTCCTACGAGCAGTACCTC. Translating gives CATSSRDRGSYEQYL.

This clonotype came up a few times. V and J are TRBV7-9 and TRBJ2-7; D could derive from TRBD1 or TRBD2 (5 bases each). Trimming stripped 6 bases from V and 6 bases from J, with 18 bases between. The length of the CDR3 is 14 residues. Germline V gene data show CDR1 as SEHNR and CDR2 as FQNEAQ (reference sequence). Here the CDR3 DNA reads TGTGCCAGCAGAGGGACCCAAAGGCCCCTCGAGCAGTACTTC. Residues: CASRGTQRPLEQYF.

At least ten counts were recorded for this clonotype. The chain recombines TRBV15 with TRBJ1-6; the D gene is possibly TRBD1 (5 bases). V lost 1 base, J lost 10 bases, and 17 bases lay in between. This CDR3 has 16 amino acids. CDR1 and CDR2 from the germline V gene are LNHNV and YYDKDF (reference sequence). The CDR3 protein is CATSRGSAGVVSPLHF. CDR3 nucleotides: TGTGCCACCAGCAGAGGGTCCGCGGGGGTAGTGTCACCCCTCCACTTT.

The genes are TRBV7-9 and TRBJ1-1; the match to TRBD1 covers 9 bases. The V segment lost 1 base and the J segment 3 bases; nucleotides outside the gene matches: 12. The CDR3 has 18 amino acids. Germline V CDR1 and CDR2: SEHNR, FQNEAQ (reference sequence). The CDR3 reads CASSLGDRVGLGDTEAFF. The CDR3 nucleotides are TGTGCCAGCAGCTTAGGGGACAGGGTGGGTTTAGGGGACACTGAAGCTTTCTTT.

This sequence joins TRBV7-2 and TRBJ2-7; 7 nucleotides agree with TRBD1. J gave up 7 bases and V 5 bases, and 17 bases lay outside the gene matches. The CDR3 contains 16 residues. In germline, CDR1 is SGHTA, CDR2 FQGNSA. The CDR3 bases are TGTGCCAGCAGCATAGGGACAGCAACGAACACCGGGGAGCAGTACTTC. This gives the protein CASSIGTATNTGEQYF.

In regard to this clonotype: A much larger clone differs by one base, so this may be a read error. This sequence joins TRBV20-1 and TRBJ2-2; 7 bases map to TRBD2. V trimming: 5 bases; J trimming: 1 base; junction bases outside the gene matches: 10. Germline V gene data show CDR1 as DFQATT and CDR2 as SNEGSKA (reference sequence). This CDR3 is built from 16 residues. Here the CDR3 reads CSAGLDGVENTGELFF. The CDR3 bases are TGCAGTGCTGGACTAGACGGGGTAGAGAACACCGGGGAGCTGTTTTTT.

This clonotype was seen ten or more times. One junction end disagrees with the germline gene, perhaps due to a read error. This chain joins TRBV20-1 and TRBJ1-2, with TRBD1 as a possible D gene (5 bases). This CDR3 has 16 residues. The germline V gene encodes CDR1 DFQATT and CDR2 SNEGSKA (reference sequence). CDR3 loop: CSARVYKQEKDYGYTF. The CDR3 DNA is TGCAGTGCTAGAGTGTACAAACAGGAGAAGGACTACGGCTACACCTTC.

The chain uses TRBV7-2 and TRBJ2-5; TRBD2 agrees at 11 bases. Germline V CDR1 and CDR2: SGHTA, FQGNSA. The CDR3 consists of 17 residues. After removal of 3 bases from V and 4 bases from J, the junction contained 10 bases not matched to a gene. This chain's CDR3 is CASSFSSGRGLGETQYF. CDR3 in DNA: TGTGCCAGCAGCTTTAGTAGCGGGAGGGGATTAGGAGAGACCCAGTACTTC.

V and J are TRBV28 and TRBJ2-2; TRBD2 matches 9 bases. This CDR3 region has 16 residues. Unmatched junction bases numbered 7, after V lost 3 bases and J lost 5 bases. Germline V gene data show CDR1 as MDHEN and CDR2 as SYDVKM. The CDR3 is CASSFIIAGVTGELFF. CDR3 in DNA: TGTGCCAGCAGTTTTATAATAGCGGGAGTAACCGGGGAGCTGTTTTTT.

This chain joins TRBV25-1 and TRBJ2-2; 10 bases line up with TRBD1. Per the germline V gene, CDR1 is MGHDK and CDR2 is SYGVNS. This CDR3 is built from 16 residues. The junction had 10 bases not matched to a gene; V was cut back by 5 bases and J by 7 bases. CDR3 DNA sequence: TGTGCCAGCAGTTTAGGACAGGGGGGCAGGCGCGGGGAGCTGTTTTTT. It encodes CASSLGQGGRRGELFF.

This clonotype showed up just once. J is TRBJ2-2 and V is TRBV7-8; TRBD2 matches 10 bases. CDR1 and CDR2 (germline): SGHVS, FQNEAQ. V lost 1 base and J lost 1; bases outside the gene matches: 3. This CDR3 has 17 amino acids. CDR3: CASSLVRTSGNTGELFF. CDR3 nucleotide sequence: TGTGCCAGCAGCTTAGTAAGGACTAGCGGGAACACCGGGGAGCTGTTTTTT.

DNA of the CDR3: TGCAGCGGGGGACAGGGTCGTGGCTATGGCTACACCTTC. This sequence encodes CSGGQGRGYGYTF. The rearrangement links TRBV29-1 to TRBJ1-2; 9 bases line up with TRBD1. The germline V gene has CDR1 SQVTM and CDR2 ANQGSEA. The CDR3 is 13 residues long. With 7 bases clipped from V and 4 bases from J, the junction kept 7 bases outside the gene matches. The whole variable domain, remainder taken from reference TRBV29-1 and TRBJ1-2, is SAVISQKPSRDICQRGTSLTIQCQVDSQVTMMFWYRQQPGQSLTLIATANQGSEATYESGFVIDKFPISRPNLTFSTLTVSNMSPEDSSIYLCSGGQGRGYGYTFGSGTRLTVV.

This clonotype was counted ten times or more. V usage is TRBV7-7 and J usage is TRBJ2-1, with 14 bases fitting TRBD2. Germline V gives CDR1 SSHAT, CDR2 FNYEAQ (reference sequence). V gave up 4 bases and J gave up 2 bases; unmatched junction bases: 1. CDR3 size: 16 residues. DNA for the CDR3: TGTGCCAGCAGCTCGGGACTAGCGGGAGCCTACAATGAGCAGTTCTTC. It is translated as CASSSGLAGAYNEQFF.

This chain links TRBV2 with TRBJ1-1; D not resolved. Germline V gives CDR1 SNHLY, CDR2 FYNNEI. The V end was cut by 5 bases, the J end by 1 base, with 8 bases between. This CDR3 spans 13 amino acids. The CDR3 is CASSNVENTEAFF. The CDR3 nucleotides are TGTGCCAGCAGTAACGTAGAGAACACTGAAGCTTTCTTT.

The chain links TRBV29-1 to TRBJ2-7; 9 bases line up with TRBD2. Germline V lookup: CDR1 SQVTM, CDR2 ANQGSEA. CDR3 length equals 14 residues. Trimming took 3 bases from V and 4 from J; bases not matched to a gene: 7. CDR3 bases: TGCAGCGTTGAGAGGCTAGCGGGGCCATACGAGCAGTACTTC. Amino acids: CSVERLAGPYEQYF.

The table lists this clonotype with many counts. The V and J genes are TRBV15 and TRBJ1-1; 12 positions agree with TRBD1. The trim removed 5 bases at V and 5 bases at J, leaving 9 bases unmatched. This CDR3 is built from 16 residues. Germline loops: CDR1 LNHNV, CDR2 YYDKDF (reference sequence). In DNA, the CDR3 is TGTGCCACCAGCGACCGGGACAGGGGGCGGGGGACTGAAGCTTTCTTT. The encoded protein is CATSDRDRGRGTEAFF.

This clonotype was recorded many times. The chain uses TRBV12-3 or TRBV12-4 and TRBJ2-2, with 10 positions matching TRBD2. V was pared by 7 bases and J by 4 bases, with 3 bases of the junction left unmatched. The CDR3 length is 14 residues. The CDR3 coding sequence is TGTGCCAGCACCGTAGCGGGAGGCACCGGGGAGCTGTTTTTT. This encodes CASTVAGGTGELFF.

The rearrangement uses TRBV7-2 and TRBJ1-2, with 12 bases aligning to TRBD1. J lost 4 bases, V lost 0 bases, and 3 bases had no gene match. Germline V gene lookup returns CDR1 SGHTA and CDR2 FQGNSA. The CDR3 length is 16 residues. The CDR3 region is CASSLAGQGAGYGYTF. Written as DNA, the CDR3 is TGTGCCAGCAGCTTAGCGGGACAGGGGGCTGGCTATGGCTACACCTTC.

The chain carries TRBV20-1 and TRBJ1-2; tentative D call: TRBD1 (5 bases). CDR3 length equals 14 residues. V was pared by 6 bases and J by 6 bases, with 20 bases between. Germline V gene sequence: CDR1 DFQATT, CDR2 SNEGSKA (reference sequence). This CDR3 is CSAWGSRTGDGYTF. The CDR3 coding sequence is TGCAGTGCCTGGGGCAGCCGCACCGGGGATGGCTACACCTTC.